This entry lists 2 T cell receptor beta chains sequenced from one sample in a study of cytomegalovirus exposure and HLA in healthy donors listed by TCRdb under 2017. Library preparation used the immunoSEQ multiplex PCR assay. The multiplex PCR relied on a mix of 60 forward primers for TCR Vbeta segments and 13 reverse primers for TCR Jbeta segments. TCRdb retrieved this table from immuneACCESS and kept in-frame rearrangements only. Not all clones are present; in checked studies, unresolved V genes account for under half, and no reason is known for the remainder. Per the sample table, the count is about 72,000 clones. The top ten hold roughly 2.6% of the sample. The sequencing input was PBMCs. The receptors stem from a middle-aged man in good health and CMV-seronegative.

The J gene is TRBJ2-3, the V gene TRBV5-4; D gene uncertain. This CDR3 comprises 14 residues. In germline, CDR1 is SGHNT, CDR2 YYREEE (reference sequence). V shed 0 bases and J shed 2 bases, with 7 bases lying between them. The CDR3 nucleotides read TGTGCCAGCAGCTTGGAGTTAGTCACAGATACGCAGTATTTT. Its protein product is CASSLELVTDTQYF.

The J gene is TRBJ2-2, the V gene TRBV9; 7 positions agree with TRBD2. The V gene's germline CDR1 is SGDLS and CDR2 YYNGEE. This CDR3 is built from 16 residues. The junction had 3 bases not matched to a gene; V was cut back by 0 bases and J by 1 base. CDR3 amino acids: CASSVGASGNTGELFF. The DNA of the CDR3 is TGTGCCAGCAGCGTAGGCGCTAGCGGGAACACCGGGGAGCTGTTTTTT.